This T cell receptor beta chain was obtained from a study of shared clonotypes between healthy human individuals. CDR1 SGHRS and CDR2 YFSETQ come from the germline V gene. V was trimmed by 4 bases and J by 7 bases, leaving 18 bases between them. This CDR3 region has 14 residues. The run depth of the assay was deep. Sequencing used immunoSEQ multiplex PCR; TCRdb keeps in-frame clones, though not all of them. The sample yields around 500,000 clones, roughly 77% seen once. Input material: PBMCs. This sequence originates from a woman in her 40s in good health. Some clones in this sample may be carry-over from other donors' samples. This chain connects TRBV5-1 to TRBJ2-7; D may correspond to TRBD1 or TRBD2 (5 bases each). The CDR3 DNA reads TGCGCCAGCAGCGGCGCGACCGGGGCGAGGGAGCAGTACTTC. This codes for CASSGATGAREQYF.